The T cell receptor (beta chain) described here comes from a study of cytomegalovirus exposure and HLA in healthy donors. Study in general: Both the approximately 120 validation repertoires and the roughly 640 first-cohort repertoires used the same platform, as reported by a later analysis.

The donors were members of the validation cohort, which comprised 90 to 150 subjects and was separate from the first cohort of 600 to 850 subjects. Clones were read by immunoSEQ multiplex PCR, and TCRdb kept only the in-frame ones, dropping some. This sample has about 360,000 clones, with roughly 85% found just once. This clone was recorded a few times. What it recognizes is unknown. CDR3 length: 11 residues. The V end was cut by 9 bases, the J end by 6 bases, with 12 bases between. Germline values: CDR1 ENHRY, CDR2 SYGVKD. Study results and caveats: Listed as cytomegalovirus-associated were 150 to 200 TCR beta chains. Reportedly, diagnosis of cytomegalovirus status by the classifier showed high specificity and sensitivity.

The rearrangement joins TRBV10-3 to TRBJ2-7; no clear D. The specimen sequenced was PBMCs. The receptor was isolated from a woman aged 18-35 years in good health and CMV-seronegative. CDR3 sequence (DNA): TGTGCCATTGGCTACAGCACCGAGCAGTACTTC. It yields the protein CAIGYSTEQYF.